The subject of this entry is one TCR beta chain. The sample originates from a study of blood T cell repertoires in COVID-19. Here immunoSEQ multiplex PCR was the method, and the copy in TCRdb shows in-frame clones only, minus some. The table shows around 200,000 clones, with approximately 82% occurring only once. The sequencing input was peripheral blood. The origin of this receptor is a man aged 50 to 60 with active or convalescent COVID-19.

The CDR3 here is CASSSLATGNGYTF. CDR3 DNA: TGCGCCAGCAGCTCCCTTGCGACAGGGAATGGCTACACCTTC. The chain joins TRBV5-1 to TRBJ1-2, with 7 nucleotides matching TRBD1. This CDR3 region has 14 residues. V lost 3 bases to trimming and J lost 6 bases; unmatched junction nucleotides: 8. Germline CDR1 reads SGHRS; CDR2 reads YFSETQ.